This T cell receptor beta chain is drawn from a study of T cells after yellow fever vaccination. This clonotype came up a few times. The authors made TCR cDNA by 5'RACE template switching, adding a universal primer site and UMIs. TCRdb ran MiXCR on the 5' RACE reads and lists one entry per CDR3 protein. In the table there are around 72,000 distinct CDR3 sequences, around 7.8% of which are singletons. The specimen comprised CD8+ T cells sorted from PBMCs, sampled roughly 10 days after the first yellow fever vaccination. The clonotype originates from a man between 18 and 35 years old who received the YFV17D yellow fever vaccine.

DNA of the CDR3: TGTGCCAGCAGCAACAAGACTGAAGCCTACGAGCAGTACTTC. Protein: CASSNKTEAYEQYF. The V gene is TRBV21-1, the J gene TRBJ2-7. TRBV21-1 is tagged as a pseudogene. The CDR3 is made up of 14 amino acids.